Following are 14 T cell receptor beta chains from one sample sequenced in a study of blood T cells in healthy people across ages. The authors ran a second PCR of about 6 to 11 cycles using a sample-barcoded 5' primer and a J-beta primer mix. TCRdb analysed the 5' RACE reads with MiXCR anew, one entry per CDR3 protein. The top ten hold just under 9% of the sample, which has hundreds of thousands of distinct CDR3 sequences, around 24% seen once. The data also belong to a second study, concerning T cells of mothers and their children.

Sequenced: blood. Source of these receptors: a boy under 18 in good health.

The CDR3 spells CAWSAQGNQPQHF. CDR3 sequence (DNA): TGTGCCTGGAGCGCACAGGGGAATCAGCCCCAGCATTTT. This chain uses TRBV30 with TRBJ1-5; 7 bases match TRBD1. This CDR3 has 13 amino acids. Germline trimming cut 3 bases from V and 4 bases from J; bases unmatched to any gene: 3. Germline CDR1 reads GTSNPN; CDR2 reads SVGIG (reference sequence).

This clonotype was observed a handful of times. The chain carries TRBV7-2 and TRBJ2-5; 13 bases match TRBD2. The V gene end was trimmed by 2 bases and the J gene end by 5 bases; junction bases not matched to a gene: 8. The germline CDR1 and CDR2 sequences are SGHTA and FQGNSA. The length of the CDR3 is 17 residues. This CDR3 is CASSLHSTTSGGETQYF. CDR3 in DNA: TGTGCCAGCAGCTTACACTCGACGACTAGCGGGGGGGAGACCCAGTACTTC. Full variable domain (remainder filled in from reference TRBV7-2 and TRBJ2-5): GAGVSQSPSNKVTEKGKDVELRCDPISGHTALYWYRQSLGQGLEFLIYFQGNSAPDKSGLPSDRFSAERTGGSVSTLTIQRTQQEDSAVYLCASSLHSTTSGGETQYFGPGTRLLVL.

This clonotype was seen more than once but under ten times. The chain employs TRBV28 and TRBJ2-1; D is possibly TRBD1 (5 bases). CDR1 MDHEN and CDR2 SYDVKM come from the germline V gene. This CDR3 is 16 amino acids long. Trimming removed 2 bases from V and 5 bases from J, with 16 bases in between. CDR3 nucleotides: TGTGCCAGCAGTTTAGACCGGAACAGGAAAGACAATGAGCAGTTCTTC. Protein: CASSLDRNRKDNEQFF. Filled out from reference TRBV28 and TRBJ2-1, the complete variable domain reads DVKVTQSSRYLVKRTGEKVFLECVQDMDHENMFWYRQDPGLGLRLIYFSYDVKMKEKGDIPEGYSVSREKKERFSLILESASTNQTSMYLCASSLDRNRKDNEQFFGPGTRLTVL.

The chain employs TRBV7-9 and TRBJ2-1; the match to TRBD2 covers 8 bases. The CDR3 totals 15 residues. Looked up from germline, CDR1 is SEHNR and CDR2 is FQNEAQ (reference sequence). The trim removed 2 bases at V and 3 bases at J, leaving 3 bases unmatched. CDR3 sequence: CASSLIAGYYNEQFF. The CDR3 DNA sequence: TGTGCCAGCAGCTTAATAGCGGGGTACTACAATGAGCAGTTCTTC.

This sequence joins TRBV11-2 and TRBJ2-5; D perhaps matches TRBD1 (6 bases). Germline CDR1 is SGHAT and CDR2 is FQNNGV. The V gene lost 2 bases and the J gene lost 1 base, with 11 bases spanning the gap. The CDR3 consists of 15 residues. The CDR3 loop is CASSLRSGVQETQYF. CDR3 coding DNA: TGTGCCAGCAGCTTACGTTCAGGGGTCCAAGAGACCCAGTACTTC.

This clonotype was observed a handful of times. The chain carries TRBV28 and TRBJ1-2; a weak D match, TRBD1 (5 bases). V was cut by 10 bases and J by 3 bases, with 12 bases left in between. The CDR3 consists of 12 residues. Germline V gene data show CDR1 as MDHEN and CDR2 as SYDVKM. CDR3 DNA sequence: TGTGCCACAGCTGACAGTTACTATGGCTACACCTTC. Residues: CATADSYYGYTF.

This clonotype was seen more than once but under ten times. The chain joins TRBV6-5 to TRBJ2-5; D call uncertain. The J call may be wrong; the DNA end is better matched by TRBJ2-1. In germline, CDR1 is MNHEY, CDR2 SVGAGI. This CDR3 has 16 residues. CDR3 coding DNA: TGTGCCAGCAGTTACTCAGGGCCCCATATTATCAATGAGCAGTTCTTC. It encodes CASSYSGPHIINEQFF.

The gene calls are TRBV27 and TRBJ1-6; D ambiguous. In germline, CDR1 is MNHEY, CDR2 SMNVEV (reference sequence). This CDR3 has 15 amino acids. The germline V and J ends were trimmed by 1 base and 5 bases, with 9 bases remaining between them. The CDR3 loop is CASSLLGKDNSPLHF. CDR3 DNA sequence: TGTGCCAGCAGTTTATTAGGGAAGGATAATTCACCCCTCCACTTT.

The gene calls are TRBV7-8 and TRBJ2-3; D is unclear. Germline assignment: CDR1 SGHVS and CDR2 FQNEAQ. The V end was cut by 3 bases, the J end by 2 bases, with 9 bases between. The CDR3 totals 14 residues. CDR3 residues: CASSLVDPTDTQYF. The CDR3 bases are TGTGCCAGCAGCTTGGTCGACCCCACAGATACGCAGTATTTT.

The chain is built from TRBV7-2 and TRBJ1-5; TRBD1 matches 7 bases. Germline V gene data show CDR1 as SGHTA and CDR2 as FQGNSA. CDR3 length: 14 residues. V lost 4 bases, J lost 3 bases, and 3 bases stayed unmatched. The CDR3 nucleotides are TGTGCCAGCAGCTACGGGACAGTCAATCAGCCCCAGCATTTT. Translating it yields CASSYGTVNQPQHF.

The chain combines TRBV29-1 with TRBJ2-1; 13 bases are shared with TRBD2. The germline CDR1 and CDR2 sequences are SQVTM and ANQGSEA. This CDR3 has 12 amino acids. J lost 11 bases, V lost 6 bases, and 4 bases had no gene match. For the CDR3, the DNA is TGCAGCGTGGGACTAGCGGGACAGAAGCAGTTCTTC. This codes for CSVGLAGQKQFF.

The V and J genes are TRBV6-5 and TRBJ1-4; a weak D match, TRBD1 (5 bases). The ends were cut back, 2 bases at V and 8 bases at J, with 12 bases in the middle. Germline V gene sequence: CDR1 MNHEY, CDR2 SVGAGI. The CDR3 extends over 14 amino acids. CDR3 coding DNA: TGTGCCAGCAGTTACATGGGGTCAGGGGAAAAACTGTTTTTT. As protein: CASSYMGSGEKLFF.

This clonotype was seen only a few times. The chain uses TRBV28 and TRBJ1-4, with a weak D call TRBD1 (6 bases). V lost 6 bases to trimming and J lost 8 bases, with 16 bases between them. This CDR3 comprises 14 residues. The V gene's germline CDR1 is MDHEN and CDR2 SYDVKM. CDR3 loop: CASRPQGTREKLFF. Written as DNA, the CDR3 is TGTGCCAGCAGGCCTCAGGGGACCCGGGAAAAACTGTTTTTT.

The chain has TRBV25-1 and TRBJ2-2; 8 bases fit TRBD1. The germline gives CDR1 MGHDK, CDR2 SYGVNS. V shed 0 bases, J shed 4 bases, and the junction held 4 bases outside the gene matches. This CDR3 spans 16 amino acids. The CDR3 DNA sequence: TGTGCCAGCAGTGAATATGCAGGGGGCGGCACCGGGGAGCTGTTTTTT. Translating it yields CASSEYAGGGTGELFF.